Below, 25 T cell receptor beta chains from the same sample are listed, as sequenced in a study of cytomegalovirus exposure and HLA in healthy donors. The study ran its PCR with 60 Vbeta and 13 Jbeta primers. The data were produced by immunoSEQ multiplex PCR, yet TCRdb's version contains in-frame clones alone and is incomplete. The repertoire holds some 150,000 clones, with 70% to 80% as singletons. The specimen was PBMCs. The receptors stem from a woman aged 45 to 65 in good health and CMV-seronegative.

V and J are TRBV19 and TRBJ1-5; TRBD1 matches 7 bases. The CDR3 runs to 14 residues. Germline loops: CDR1 LNHDA, CDR2 SQIVND (reference sequence). V trimming: 10 bases; J trimming: 7 bases; junction bases outside the gene matches: 13. The CDR3 nucleotides are TGTGCCACCCAGGGGCAGGGGGATGGCCAGCCCCAGCATTTT. This sequence encodes CATQGQGDGQPQHF.

The J gene is TRBJ2-7, the V gene TRBV30; 8 nucleotides align to TRBD1. V was pared by 2 bases and J by 0 bases, with 3 bases of the junction left unmatched. The CDR3 extends over 14 amino acids. Germline assignment: CDR1 GTSNPN and CDR2 SVGIG (reference sequence). The CDR3 bases are TGTGCCTGGAGTACTGGACAGGGCTCCTACGAGCAGTACTTC. It yields the protein CAWSTGQGSYEQYF.

The chain is built from TRBV4-2 and TRBJ1-1; 11 bases align to TRBD1. The trim removed 0 bases at V and 1 base at J, leaving 10 bases unmatched. Per the germline V gene, CDR1 is LGHNA and CDR2 is YNFKEQ. The CDR3 contains 19 residues. The CDR3 region is CASSQDWTGGNFKNTEAFF. The CDR3 region has the DNA TGTGCCAGCAGCCAAGATTGGACAGGGGGCAACTTTAAGAACACTGAAGCTTTCTTT.

CDR3 residues: CASRTPSGRGLDSTDTQYF. Here the CDR3 DNA reads TGTGCCAGCAGGACCCCTTCCGGGCGGGGCTTGGATAGCACAGATACGCAGTATTTT. J is TRBJ2-3 and V is TRBV2; D is possibly TRBD2 (6 bases). This CDR3 has 19 residues. Trimming cost V 6 bases and J 0 bases, with 25 bases left between them. The germline gives CDR1 SNHLY, CDR2 FYNNEI.

The chain combines TRBV10-2 with TRBJ1-2, with a tentative D call TRBD1 (6 bases). CDR3 length equals 14 residues. From germline, CDR1 is WSHSY and CDR2 SAAADI. V dropped 5 bases and J dropped 4 bases, with 14 bases sitting between them. The DNA of the CDR3 is TGCGCCAGCAGTATAACAGGGCGGAGCTATGGCTACACCTTC. This gives the protein CASSITGRSYGYTF.

This clone was found a few times. The rearrangement uses TRBV6-1 and TRBJ2-5, with D perhaps TRBD2 (6 bases). CDR3 size: 13 residues. Germline V CDR1 and CDR2: MNHNS, SASEGT. V was shortened by 7 bases and J by 5 bases, with 14 bases between the two germline ends. The CDR3 loop reads CASTILAPETQYF. CDR3 DNA sequence: TGTGCCAGCACCATACTAGCTCCGGAGACCCAGTACTTC.

The rearrangement uses TRBV7-9 and TRBJ2-7; 8 positions agree with TRBD1. Looked up from germline, CDR1 is SEHNR and CDR2 is FQNEAQ (reference sequence). This CDR3 is 15 amino acids long. Losses at the gene ends were 2 bases for V and 5 bases for J; bases not matched to a gene: 8. The CDR3 protein is CASSLRQGTPNEQYF. The CDR3 bases are TGTGCCAGCAGCTTAAGACAGGGGACTCCCAACGAGCAGTACTTC. Looking up the rest from reference TRBV7-9 and TRBJ2-7 gives the full variable domain: DTGVSQNPRHKITKRGQNVTFRCDPISEHNRLYWYRQTLGQGPEFLTYFQNEAQLEKSRLLSDRFSAERPKGSFSTLEIQRTEQGDSAMYLCASSLRQGTPNEQYFGPGTRLTVT.

The sample holds one count of this clone. The chain has TRBV18 and TRBJ1-1; TRBD1 aligns across 8 bases. Per the germline V gene, CDR1 is KGHSH and CDR2 is LQKENI. The CDR3 runs to 14 residues. The trim removed 0 bases at V and 6 bases at J, leaving 3 bases unmatched. In DNA form, the CDR3 reads TGTGCCAGCTCACCACCGAGCAGGGGGCCTGAAGCTTTCTTT. This codes for CASSPPSRGPEAFF.

The chain links TRBV18 to TRBJ2-3, with 12 bases aligning to TRBD2. Losses at the gene ends were 4 bases for V and 6 bases for J; bases not matched to a gene: 5. This CDR3 is built from 15 residues. The germline gives CDR1 KGHSH, CDR2 LQKENI. This CDR3 is CASSLGLAGLDTQYF. The CDR3 coding sequence is TGTGCCAGCTCACTCGGACTAGCGGGGTTGGATACGCAGTATTTT. Looking up the rest from reference TRBV18 and TRBJ2-3 gives the full variable domain: NAGVMQNPRHLVRRRGQEARLRCSPMKGHSHVYWYRQLPEEGLKFMVYLQKENIIDESGMPKERFSAEFPKEGPSILRIQQVVRGDSAAYFCASSLGLAGLDTQYFGPGTRLTVL.

The J gene is TRBJ2-7, the V gene TRBV19; possibly TRBD1 for D (7 bases). V was trimmed by 3 bases and J by 6 bases, leaving 21 bases between them. Germline CDR1 is LNHDA and CDR2 is SQIVND (reference sequence). The CDR3 is made up of 16 amino acids. This CDR3 is CASSMSGRGALTEQYF. The CDR3 DNA is TGTGCCAGTAGTATGTCTGGCAGGGGGGCCCTTACCGAGCAGTACTTC. Complete variable domain (other parts from reference TRBV19 and TRBJ2-7): DGGITQSPKYLFRKEGQNVTLSCEQNLNHDAMYWYRQDPGQGLRLIYYSQIVNDFQKGDIAEGYSVSREKKESFPLTVTSAQKNPTAFYLCASSMSGRGALTEQYFGPGTRLTVT.

The chain links TRBV11-2 to TRBJ2-7, with D unclear. CDR1 is SGHAT, CDR2 FQNNGV, per germline. Trimming removed 0 bases from V and 2 bases from J, with 8 bases in between. This CDR3 contains 14 residues. CDR3 protein: CASSLDLIAYEQYF. The CDR3 DNA sequence: TGTGCCAGCAGCTTAGATCTGATAGCCTACGAGCAGTACTTC. The variable domain in full, completed from reference TRBV11-2 and TRBJ2-7, reads EAGVAQSPRYKIIEKRQSVAFWCNPISGHATLYWYQQILGQGPKLLIQFQNNGVVDDSQLPKDRFSAERLKGVDSTLKIQPAKLEDSAVYLCASSLDLIAYEQYFGPGTRLTVT.

V is TRBV7-3 and J is TRBJ2-1; D gene unclear. The CDR3 totals 14 residues. Trimming removed 3 bases from V and 0 bases from J, with 6 bases in between. The germline V gene has CDR1 SGHTA and CDR2 FQGTGA. Written as DNA, the CDR3 is TGTGCCAGCAGCTTGGAGAGCTCCTACAATGAGCAGTTCTTC. Translation gives CASSLESSYNEQFF. Based on the CDR3 plus reference TRBV7-3 and TRBJ2-1, the full variable domain is GAGVSQTPSNKVTEKGKYVELRCDPISGHTALYWYRQSLGQGPEFLIYFQGTGAADDSGLPNDRFFAVRPEGSVSTLKIQRTERGDSAVYLCASSLESSYNEQFFGPGTRLTVL.

The rearrangement links TRBV6-5 to TRBJ1-1; 7 nucleotides line up with TRBD1. The CDR3 extends over 13 amino acids. The ends lost 5 bases at V and 5 bases at J; junction bases unmatched: 5. CDR1 is MNHEY, CDR2 SVGAGI, per germline. As DNA, the CDR3 is TGTGCCAGCAGTGAAGGGGGCCGTACTGAAGCTTTCTTT. Protein: CASSEGGRTEAFF.

This chain joins TRBV7-9 and TRBJ2-1; D not certain. V was trimmed by 3 bases and J by 5 bases, leaving 5 bases between them. The CDR3 sequence is 12 residues long. Germline V gives CDR1 SEHNR, CDR2 FQNEAQ (reference sequence). In DNA form, the CDR3 reads TGTGCCAGCAGCTTCATAGACAATGAGCAGTTCTTC. Its translation: CASSFIDNEQFF.

In regard to this clone: Mismatch with germline at one junction end may stem from a read error. The V call is TRBV20-1, the J call TRBJ1-2, with TRBD1 identical over 10 bases. CDR3 length equals 9 residues. Germline V gene lookup returns CDR1 DFQATT and CDR2 SNEGSKA (reference sequence). CDR3 region: CWGQGPHSF. The CDR3 nucleotides read TGCTGGGGACAGGGGCCTCACTCCTTC.

The chain links TRBV9 to TRBJ1-2; perhaps TRBD1 as D (6 bases). Trimming removed 3 bases at V and 1 base at J, with 16 bases between. The CDR3 totals 16 residues. Germline CDR1 and CDR2: SGDLS and YYNGEE. CDR3: CASSGSRDNFNYGYTF. CDR3 in DNA: TGTGCCAGCAGCGGAAGCCGGGACAACTTTAACTATGGCTACACCTTC.

The DNA of the CDR3 is TGTGCCAGCAGCTCGAAGAAAACAGGGGGAAACTATGGCTACACCTTC. Translated, it gives CASSSKKTGGNYGYTF. The chain recombines TRBV5-4 with TRBJ1-2; 8 bases agree with TRBD1. CDR1 SGHNT and CDR2 YYREEE come from the germline V gene (reference sequence). The CDR3 spans 16 residues. The V gene end was trimmed by 3 bases and the J gene end by 2 bases; junction bases not matched to a gene: 9.

The chain is built from TRBV7-2 and TRBJ1-1; no firm D call. In germline, CDR1 is SGHTA, CDR2 FQGNSA. This CDR3 has 15 residues. The V end was cut by 2 bases, the J end by 0 bases, with 10 bases between. The CDR3 reads CASSLLLGLNTEAFF. CDR3 DNA: TGTGCCAGCAGCTTACTTTTGGGCCTGAACACTGAAGCTTTCTTT. Based on the CDR3 plus reference TRBV7-2 and TRBJ1-1, the full variable domain is GAGVSQSPSNKVTEKGKDVELRCDPISGHTALYWYRQSLGQGLEFLIYFQGNSAPDKSGLPSDRFSAERTGGSVSTLTIQRTQQEDSAVYLCASSLLLGLNTEAFFGQGTRLTVV.

The V and J genes are TRBV5-1 and TRBJ1-4; 8 positions agree with TRBD1. CDR1 is SGHRS and CDR2 is YFSETQ in the germline V gene. CDR3 length equals 15 residues. After removal of 5 bases from V and 5 bases from J, the junction contained 8 bases not matched to a gene. CDR3 DNA: TGCGCCAGCAGTCCTTCCGGGACAGGAAATGAAAAACTGTTTTTT. Encoded protein: CASSPSGTGNEKLFF.

The V and J genes are TRBV18 and TRBJ2-1, with 12 bases lining up with TRBD2. The CDR3 spans 16 residues. The germline V gene encodes CDR1 KGHSH and CDR2 LQKENI. Unmatched junction bases numbered 9, after V lost 6 bases and J lost 6 bases. CDR3 sequence: CASSQTSGGTFNEQFF. Written as DNA, the CDR3 is TGTGCCAGCTCGCAGACTAGCGGGGGAACCTTCAATGAGCAGTTCTTC.

The V call is TRBV5-6, the J call TRBJ2-7, with 13 bases lining up with TRBD2. CDR1 is SGHDT and CDR2 is YYEEEE in the germline V gene. V trimming: 4 bases; J trimming: 7 bases; junction bases outside the gene matches: 5. The CDR3 runs to 14 residues. Written as DNA, the CDR3 is TGTGCCAGCAGCCCACTAGCGGGAGGGCCTGAGCAGTACTTC. Translated, it gives CASSPLAGGPEQYF.

J is TRBJ1-1 and V is TRBV27; no clear D gene. Trimming took 6 bases from V and 2 from J, leaving 13 bases between them. This CDR3 contains 14 residues. Germline CDR1 reads MNHEY; CDR2 reads SMNVEV (reference sequence). DNA of the CDR3: TGTGCCAGCAGACTCACTCGGGTCAACACTGAAGCTTTCTTT. Protein: CASRLTRVNTEAFF.

The rearrangement uses TRBV2 and TRBJ2-2, with a possible D match to TRBD2 (6 bases). V shed 6 bases and J shed 6 bases, with 14 bases lying between them. The germline CDR1 and CDR2 sequences are SNHLY and FYNNEI. The CDR3 is made up of 14 amino acids. Here the CDR3 reads CASRSTRSAGELFF. The CDR3 region has the DNA TGTGCCAGCAGATCGACTAGGTCAGCCGGGGAGCTGTTTTTT.

The V and J genes are TRBV27 and TRBJ2-7, with D unresolved. Germline V gives CDR1 MNHEY, CDR2 SMNVEV (reference sequence). The CDR3 loop spans 13 amino acids. V lost 4 bases to trimming and J lost 5 bases, with 12 bases between them. The DNA for the CDR3 is TGTGCCAGCAGTTCTGTCCTTTTCGACGAGCAGTACTTC. Translation gives CASSSVLFDEQYF.

J is TRBJ2-7 and V is TRBV7-8, with D tentatively TRBD1 (5 bases). The germline V gene has CDR1 SGHVS and CDR2 FQNEAQ. CDR3 length equals 14 residues. V was trimmed by 3 bases and J by 1 base, leaving 10 bases between them. The CDR3 nucleotides read TGTGCCAGCAGCTTTGTTAACAGGTCCTACGAGCAGTACTTC. It yields the protein CASSFVNRSYEQYF.